These 11 T cell receptor beta chains originate from one sample sequenced in a study of T cells in Graves' hyperthyroidism and ophthalmopathy. Regions amplified from RNA transcripts were the TCR beta CDR3 regions. First-round RT-PCR with HTBI primers amplified the TCR CDR3 region. TCRdb redid the calling of the multiplex PCR reads with MiXCR, one entry per CDR3 protein. The data hold some 560,000 distinct CDR3 sequences, with 11% to 15% observed a single time. Source material: blood. The receptors here all came from a woman between 40 and 55 years old with Graves' hyperthyroidism.

There are many counts of this clonotype. This rearrangement joins TRBV7-9 to TRBJ2-5; TRBD2 matches 7 bases. The germline V gene has CDR1 SEHNR and CDR2 FQNEAQ (reference sequence). This CDR3 comprises 15 residues. The J segment lost 3 bases and the V segment lost 1 base, leaving 5 bases of the junction unmatched. CDR3 nucleotides: TGTGCCAGCAGCTTAGTAACGGCGGGAGAAGAGACCCAGTACTTC. Protein sequence: CASSLVTAGEETQYF.

Ten or more counts support this clonotype. The chain uses TRBV10-3 and TRBJ2-7, with TRBD2 matching 12 bases. The length of the CDR3 is 13 residues. Germline assignment: CDR1 ENHRY and CDR2 SYGVKD. V trimming: 8 bases; J trimming: 4 bases; junction bases outside the gene matches: 3. In DNA, the CDR3 is TGTGCCATCCAGACTAGCGGGAGTTACGAGCAGTACTTC. It yields the protein CAIQTSGSYEQYF.

The chain uses TRBV12-3 or TRBV12-4 and TRBJ2-7, with 10 bases fitting TRBD1. V shed 5 bases, J shed 4 bases, and the junction held 5 bases outside the gene matches. The CDR3 is 14 amino acids. CDR3 bases: TGTGCCAGCAGTACCGGGACAGGGGAGTACGAGCAGTACTTC. Residues: CASSTGTGEYEQYF.

This clonotype occurred a few times. This rearrangement joins TRBV19 to TRBJ2-2, with D possibly matching TRBD1 (5 bases). V was shortened by 1 base and J by 0 bases, with 9 bases between the two germline ends. The CDR3 has 16 residues. The germline gives CDR1 LNHDA, CDR2 SQIVND (reference sequence). The CDR3 reads CASSIGGASNTGELFF. The CDR3 bases are TGTGCCAGTAGTATAGGTGGGGCTTCGAACACCGGGGAGCTGTTTTTT.

This clonotype showed up just a few times. The V call is TRBV18, the J call TRBJ2-2, with TRBD1 as a possible D gene (6 bases). The CDR3 runs to 19 residues. The germline CDR1 and CDR2 sequences are KGHSH and LQKENI. V shed 10 bases and J shed 5 bases, with 32 bases lying between them. CDR3 sequence (DNA): TGTGCCATACCGGTTGAGCTCACCTCAATGACAGGAGCAACCGGGGAGCTGTTTTTT. It yields the protein CAIPVELTSMTGATGELFF.

The sample holds many counts of this clonotype. The chain links TRBV2 to TRBJ1-1; 8 bases line up with TRBD1. The V segment lost 3 bases and the J segment 4 bases; nucleotides outside the gene matches: 7. Germline lookup yields CDR1 SNHLY and CDR2 FYNNEI. The CDR3 is 15 residues long. This CDR3 is CASSDGDRGFTEAFF. The CDR3 DNA sequence: TGTGCCAGCAGTGACGGTGACAGGGGCTTCACTGAAGCTTTCTTT.

This clonotype was observed at least ten times. J is TRBJ1-6 and V is TRBV7-8, with 9 bases lining up with TRBD1. Germline lookup yields CDR1 SGHVS and CDR2 FQNEAQ. V trimming: 5 bases; J trimming: 8 bases; junction bases outside the gene matches: 4. The CDR3 is 14 amino acids. Here the CDR3 DNA reads TGTGCCAGCAGCCCCGGGACAGGGTATTCACCCCTCCACTTT. Translated: CASSPGTGYSPLHF.

Many counts were recorded for this clonotype. The chain couples TRBV20-1 to TRBJ2-5; D uncertain. The CDR3 is 10 amino acids. CDR1 is DFQATT and CDR2 is SNEGSKA in the germline V gene (reference sequence). V lost 2 bases and J lost 3, with 1 base in between. The CDR3 DNA sequence: TGCAGTGCTAGAAAAGAGACCCAGTACTTC. The encoded protein is CSARKETQYF.

This clonotype appeared a few times. This chain links TRBV4-1 with TRBJ2-5; tentatively, D is TRBD1 (7 bases). The CDR3 loop spans 17 amino acids. CDR1 and CDR2 (germline): MGHRA, YSYEKL. The ends were cut back, 0 bases at V and 5 bases at J, with 19 bases in the middle. Written as DNA, the CDR3 is TGCGCCAGCAGCCAAGAAGGGGGGAAGGGGGCTGGTGAGACCCAGTACTTC. It yields the protein CASSQEGGKGAGETQYF.

In this sample, this clonotype turned up many times. The V call is TRBV2, the J call TRBJ2-5; perhaps TRBD2 as D (5 bases). The CDR3 is made up of 15 amino acids. V dropped 5 bases and J dropped 13 bases, with 26 bases sitting between them. Germline CDR1 reads SNHLY; CDR2 reads FYNNEI. The CDR3, as DNA: TGTGCCAGCAGTTTTGCGGGCGGACTGAGTAGGGAGTCGTACTTC. As protein: CASSFAGGLSRESYF.

This clonotype was recorded at least ten times. A read error may produce the germline difference seen at one junction end. The chain combines TRBV4-2 with TRBJ2-1; D is perhaps TRBD1 or TRBD2 (5 bases each). Germline CDR1 and CDR2: LGHNA and YNFKEQ. This CDR3 is built from 15 residues. The CDR3 DNA sequence: TGTGCCAGCAGTCAAGAATGGGACCCCTACAATGAGCAGTTCTTC. Protein: CASSQEWDPYNEQFF.